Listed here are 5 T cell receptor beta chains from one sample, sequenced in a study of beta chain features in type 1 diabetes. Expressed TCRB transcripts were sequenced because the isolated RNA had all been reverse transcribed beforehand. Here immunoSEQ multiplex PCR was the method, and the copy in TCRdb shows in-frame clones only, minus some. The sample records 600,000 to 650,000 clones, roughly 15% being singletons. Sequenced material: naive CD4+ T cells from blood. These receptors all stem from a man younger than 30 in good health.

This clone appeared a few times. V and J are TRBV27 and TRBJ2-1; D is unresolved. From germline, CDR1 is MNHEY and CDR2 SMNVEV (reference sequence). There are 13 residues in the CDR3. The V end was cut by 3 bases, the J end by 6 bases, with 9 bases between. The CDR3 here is CASSFPPGNEQFF. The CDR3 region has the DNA TGTGCCAGCAGTTTTCCCCCCGGCAATGAGCAGTTCTTC.

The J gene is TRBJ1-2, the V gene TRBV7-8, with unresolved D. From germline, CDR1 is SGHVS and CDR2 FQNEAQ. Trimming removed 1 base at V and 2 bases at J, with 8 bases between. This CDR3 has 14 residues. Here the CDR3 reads CASSLGNGNYGYTF. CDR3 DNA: TGTGCCAGCAGCTTAGGAAACGGGAACTATGGCTACACCTTC.

As DNA, the CDR3 is TGTGCCAGCAGCCCCAGGCAGGGAAGCAACTATGGCTACACCTTC. Amino acid sequence: CASSPRQGSNYGYTF. This chain links TRBV7-8 with TRBJ1-2; possibly TRBD1 for D (5 bases). The germline V gene has CDR1 SGHVS and CDR2 FQNEAQ. The CDR3 length is 15 residues. V dropped 5 bases and J dropped 2 bases, with 15 bases sitting between them.

The CDR3 nucleotides read TGTGCCAGCAGCTTATTCAACAGGGGGACAGAGACCCAGTACTTC. Its translation: CASSLFNRGTETQYF. This chain joins TRBV7-2 and TRBJ2-5; TRBD1 matches 8 bases. The CDR3 has 15 residues. The V gene's germline CDR1 is SGHTA and CDR2 FQGNSA. V was pared by 2 bases and J by 4 bases, with 6 bases of the junction left unmatched.

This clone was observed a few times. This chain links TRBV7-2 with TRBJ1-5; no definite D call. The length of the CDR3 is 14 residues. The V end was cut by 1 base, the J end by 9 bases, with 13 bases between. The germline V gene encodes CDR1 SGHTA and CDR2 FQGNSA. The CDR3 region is CASSLDKDSRPQHF. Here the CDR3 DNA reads TGTGCCAGCAGCTTAGATAAGGATTCAAGGCCCCAGCATTTT.